This T cell receptor beta chain was captured in a study of post-analysis software for immune sequencing data. Study as a whole: Clinical courses comprised relapsing-remitting, secondary progressive and progressive-relapsing multiple sclerosis.

For this clonotype: Its specificity is unknown.

General observations from the study: People with multiple sclerosis had a significantly lower normalized Chao1 diversity than controls did. Same-batch samples co-clustered strongly by F measure. Five TRBV segments were significantly more frequent in patients than in controls. TRBV5-6, TRBV5-1 and TRBV20-1 were among these segments.

Incorporated into the TCR beta cDNA libraries were unique molecular identifiers, which served to reduce PCR and sequencing biases. TCRdb passed the PCR reads through MiXCR, listing each CDR3 protein once. The sample includes more than 500,000 distinct CDR3 sequences, around a third of them seen just once. V lost 6 bases, J lost 7 bases, and 10 bases lay in between. CDR1 and CDR2 (germline): KGHSH, LQKENI. This CDR3 spans 12 amino acids. The receptor's source is a girl aged 2-17 years with multiple sclerosis. J is TRBJ2-1 and V is TRBV18; no clear D gene. Sequencing used blood. The CDR3 sequence: CASSPSENEQFF. CDR3 sequence (DNA): TGTGCCAGCTCCCCATCAGAGAATGAGCAGTTCTTC.